These 21 T cell receptor beta chains share one sample of origin, sequenced in a study of shared clonotypes between healthy human individuals. The data were produced by immunoSEQ multiplex PCR, yet TCRdb's version contains in-frame clones alone and is incomplete. The sample includes 950,000 to 1,100,000 clones, about 75% of them seen just once. Sample: memory CD4+ T cells sorted from blood. Documented subset: CD45RA-negative fraction. These receptors were collected from a man aged 18 to 30 in good health.

This clone has a count of ten or more. V is TRBV29-1 and J is TRBJ2-3; D could derive from TRBD1 or TRBD2 (5 bases each). The germline V gene has CDR1 SQVTM and CDR2 ANQGSEA. This CDR3 spans 13 amino acids. Trimming removed 4 bases at V and 5 bases at J, with 13 bases between. CDR3 loop: CSVAEGNGDTQYF. The CDR3 nucleotides are TGCAGCGTTGCTGAGGGGAACGGAGATACGCAGTATTTT.

The chain employs TRBV5-1 and TRBJ2-2; a possible D gene is TRBD2 (5 bases). V was trimmed by 0 bases and J by 4 bases, leaving 13 bases between them. Germline-derived CDR1 and CDR2 are SGHRS and YFSETQ. This CDR3 region has 16 residues. The CDR3 coding sequence is TGCGCCAGCAGCTTGGTAATGGGTAGCGCCACCGGGGAGCTGTTTTTT. This encodes CASSLVMGSATGELFF.

This clone was counted once. The chain links TRBV19 to TRBJ2-1, with 9 nucleotides matching TRBD1. The junction had 3 bases not matched to a gene; V was cut back by 3 bases and J by 6 bases. CDR1 and CDR2 from the germline V gene are LNHDA and SQIVND (reference sequence). The CDR3 spans 14 residues. The CDR3 nucleotides read TGTGCCAGTAGTATGACAGGGGGAACCAATGAGCAGTTCTTC. It specifies CASSMTGGTNEQFF. Drawing the rest from reference TRBV19 and TRBJ2-1, the complete variable domain is DGGITQSPKYLFRKEGQNVTLSCEQNLNHDAMYWYRQDPGQGLRLIYYSQIVNDFQKGDIAEGYSVSREKKESFPLTVTSAQKNPTAFYLCASSMTGGTNEQFFGPGTRLTVL.

This clone was seen a single time. The gene calls are TRBV7-9 and TRBJ1-4; 9 positions agree with TRBD1. Germline V gene data show CDR1 as SEHNR and CDR2 as FQNEAQ (reference sequence). The CDR3 has 16 residues. V lost 0 bases and J lost 5; bases outside the gene matches: 4. CDR3 bases: TGTGCCAGCAGCTTAGCTGGGACAGGGTCCAATGAAAAACTGTTTTTT. Residues: CASSLAGTGSNEKLFF. Filled out from reference TRBV7-9 and TRBJ1-4, the complete variable domain reads DTGVSQNPRHKITKRGQNVTFRCDPISEHNRLYWYRQTLGQGPEFLTYFQNEAQLEKSRLLSDRFSAERPKGSFSTLEIQRTEQGDSAMYLCASSLAGTGSNEKLFFGSGTQLSVL.

The chain carries TRBV6-6 and TRBJ1-5; the D is unclear. V was cut by 4 bases and J by 2 bases, with 12 bases left in between. CDR1 and CDR2 (germline): MNHNY, SVGAGI (reference sequence). The CDR3 contains 15 residues. CDR3 sequence (DNA): TGTGCCAGCAGTTCTGACTCTAGCGGCAATCAGCCCCAGCATTTT. It yields the protein CASSSDSSGNQPQHF.

The chain links TRBV18 to TRBJ2-7; D not certain. The CDR3 consists of 13 residues. The germline CDR1 and CDR2 sequences are KGHSH and LQKENI. V was trimmed by 1 base and J by 4 bases, leaving 8 bases between them. The DNA for the CDR3 is TGTGCCAGCTCACCACGCGACGCGTACGAGCAGTACTTC. It yields the protein CASSPRDAYEQYF.

Only one count was recorded for this clone. The chain couples TRBV7-9 to TRBJ2-5; 7 nucleotides match TRBD1. J lost 3 bases, V lost 3 bases, and 10 bases had no gene match. The length of the CDR3 is 16 residues. The germline V gene has CDR1 SEHNR and CDR2 FQNEAQ (reference sequence). The CDR3 region has the DNA TGTGCCAGCAGCTTTAATACACGGACAGGAAAAGAGACCCAGTACTTC. Translating gives CASSFNTRTGKETQYF.

V and J are TRBV2 and TRBJ2-1; 11 positions match TRBD2. The CDR3 has 14 amino acids. Germline values: CDR1 SNHLY, CDR2 FYNNEI. Trimming at V came to 6 bases and at J to 9 bases, leaving 7 bases not matched to a gene. CDR3 loop: CASRRLAGRGEQFF. The CDR3 bases are TGTGCCAGCAGGCGACTAGCGGGGAGGGGTGAGCAGTTCTTC.

A few counts support this clone. Other DNA sequences of this sample code for an identical CDR3. The V and J genes are TRBV5-1 and TRBJ1-3, with 9 positions matching TRBD1. The V gene's germline CDR1 is SGHRS and CDR2 YFSETQ. CDR3 length: 15 amino acids. After removal of 4 bases from V and 4 bases from J, the junction contained 6 bases not matched to a gene. CDR3 DNA: TGCGCCAGCAGCCCGGGACAGGGCGGGGGAAACACCATATATTTT. This sequence encodes CASSPGQGGGNTIYF.

This clone was observed once. The chain couples TRBV7-8 to TRBJ2-5, with TRBD2 matching 9 bases. CDR1 and CDR2 from the germline V gene are SGHVS and FQNEAQ. CDR3 length: 16 amino acids. Unmatched junction bases numbered 8, after V lost 5 bases and J lost 1 base. CDR3 region: CASSRRSGSLQETQYF. The CDR3 nucleotides read TGTGCCAGCAGCCGCCGTAGCGGGAGCCTCCAAGAGACCCAGTACTTC.

The chain couples TRBV19 to TRBJ2-7; 7 bases are a match to TRBD2. The ends lost 5 bases at V and 6 bases at J; junction bases unmatched: 13. CDR1 is LNHDA, CDR2 SQIVND, per germline (reference sequence). This CDR3 region has 15 residues. The CDR3 reads CASSPPSGLGSEQYF. The CDR3 DNA sequence: TGTGCCAGTAGTCCCCCCTCCGGACTAGGGTCCGAGCAGTACTTC.

The chain couples TRBV2 to TRBJ1-1; D unresolved. This CDR3 has 14 residues. Trimming shortened V by 8 bases and J by 0 bases, and 13 bases separated the two germline ends. Germline CDR1 reads SNHLY; CDR2 reads FYNNEI. In DNA form, the CDR3 reads TGTGCCAGCGGGAAGGGCCTTCTGAACACTGAAGCTTTCTTT. It yields the protein CASGKGLLNTEAFF.

This clone has a single count. The chain recombines TRBV14 with TRBJ1-6; 8 bases map to TRBD1. Germline values: CDR1 SGHDN, CDR2 FVKESK. CDR3 length equals 18 residues. The V gene end was trimmed by 0 bases and the J gene end by 6 bases; junction bases not matched to a gene: 10. The CDR3, as DNA: TGTGCCAGCAGCCAAGAAGGGGGGACAGGCCTTCCTAATTCACCCCTCCACTTT. Translation gives CASSQEGGTGLPNSPLHF.

This clone was seen a few times. V gene TRBV27 combines with J gene TRBJ2-7, with a weak D call TRBD1 (5 bases). Trimming left V 3 bases short and J 6 bases short, with 15 bases between. The CDR3 has 14 amino acids. Germline V gene data show CDR1 as MNHEY and CDR2 as SMNVEV (reference sequence). The CDR3 here is CASSFSGWRGEQYF. CDR3 sequence (DNA): TGTGCCAGCAGTTTTTCAGGGTGGAGAGGCGAGCAGTACTTC.

The chain uses TRBV6-1 and TRBJ1-5, with D possibly being TRBD1 (6 bases). The CDR3 is made up of 16 amino acids. V lost 7 bases to trimming and J lost 3 bases, with 19 bases between them. Germline V gene lookup returns CDR1 MNHNS and CDR2 SASEGT. In nucleotides, the CDR3 is TGTGCCAGCACTGAGGGTTTGGGGGCGGCCAATCAGCCCCAGCATTTT. Translating it yields CASTEGLGAANQPQHF.

This chain uses TRBV7-9 with TRBJ2-7; 8 bases line up with TRBD1. V lost 5 bases to trimming and J lost 2 bases; unmatched junction nucleotides: 17. The CDR3 length is 18 residues. Per the germline V gene, CDR1 is SEHNR and CDR2 is FQNEAQ (reference sequence). As DNA, the CDR3 is TGTGCCAGCAGCGGGTGGGGGACAGGTGACGCGCAGGCCTACGAGCAGTACTTC. Residues: CASSGWGTGDAQAYEQYF.

CDR3 amino acids: CASSPPGGGITYNSPLHF. CDR3 nucleotide sequence: TGTGCCAGCAGCCCACCCGGGGGGGGGATTACCTATAATTCACCCCTCCACTTT. V is TRBV7-2 and J is TRBJ1-6, with D tentatively TRBD1 (5 bases). CDR1 and CDR2 from the germline V gene are SGHTA and FQGNSA. Between the trimmed V and J ends, which lost 5 bases and 2 bases, there was a span of 19 bases. The CDR3 contains 18 residues.

The genes are TRBV29-1 and TRBJ2-5, with TRBD1 identical over 7 bases. CDR3 size: 13 residues. Germline assignment: CDR1 SQVTM and CDR2 ANQGSEA. V trimming: 6 bases; J trimming: 6 bases; junction bases outside the gene matches: 10. CDR3 sequence reads: CSVLGQSAKTQYF. As DNA, the CDR3 is TGCAGCGTCCTGGGACAGTCTGCGAAGACCCAGTACTTC. Complete variable domain (other parts from reference TRBV29-1 and TRBJ2-5): SAVISQKPSRDICQRGTSLTIQCQVDSQVTMMFWYRQQPGQSLTLIATANQGSEATYESGFVIDKFPISRPNLTFSTLTVSNMSPEDSSIYLCSVLGQSAKTQYFGPGTRLLVL.

On this clone itself: Other DNA sequences in this specimen translate into the identical CDR3. This sequence joins TRBV11-2 and TRBJ1-6; tentatively, D is TRBD1 (6 bases). The CDR3 is 14 residues long. Germline CDR1 SGHAT, CDR2 FQNNGV. The V and J ends lost 1 base and 7 bases respectively, with 8 bases between them. CDR3 sequence reads: CASSLGGGNSPLHF. The CDR3 region has the DNA TGTGCCAGCAGCTTAGGAGGGGGGAATTCACCCCTCCACTTT.

This clone was counted a single time. V usage is TRBV10-1 and J usage is TRBJ2-1; tentative D call: TRBD2 (5 bases). Trimming pared 4 bases from V and 7 bases from J, leaving 11 bases between. Germline CDR1 WNHNN, CDR2 SYGVQD (reference sequence). The length of the CDR3 is 13 residues. CDR3 sequence reads: CASSAGGRNEQFF. CDR3 bases: TGCGCCAGCAGTGCCGGCGGGCGGAATGAGCAGTTCTTC.

The CDR3 spells CASSPQGEGHYEQYF. The CDR3 DNA sequence: TGTGCCAGCTCACCACAGGGGGAGGGACACTACGAGCAGTACTTC. V and J are TRBV18 and TRBJ2-7, with a weak D call TRBD2 (7 bases). CDR1 and CDR2 (germline): KGHSH, LQKENI. The CDR3 consists of 15 residues. The ends were cut back, 1 base at V and 3 bases at J, with 13 bases in the middle.